A selection of T cell receptor beta chains follows, all from one sample in a study of blood T cell repertoires in COVID-19. The method was immunoSEQ multiplex PCR; TCRdb's version includes in-frame clones alone and lacks a portion of them. The sample lists about 190,000 clones, more than 70% seen once, with about 9.6% in the top ten. Sequenced material: PBMCs or T cells enriched from blood (not recorded which). These TCRs come from a woman aged 25-40 years who had recovered from COVID-19. Each CDR3 is given with its conserved first and last residue. The D gene is left open where the match is weak. Only part of the rows carry a size: once, few, many, or a class if the clone is expanded.

V	size	J	D	DNA	CDR3
TRBV7-9	.	TRBJ1-5	TRBD1	TGTGCCAGCAGCTCCGGGAGGCCCGGACAGGGCTATCAGCCCCAGCATTTT	CASSSGRPGQGYQPQHF
TRBV5-7	.	TRBJ2-7	.	TGTGCCAGCAGCTTGGGAATAGAACGCTACGAGCAGTACTTC	CASSLGIERYEQYF
TRBV28	.	TRBJ2-7	.	TGTGCCAGCAGTTTCAGCGACAGACCCTACGAGCAGTACTTC	CASSFSDRPYEQYF
TRBV7-2	.	TRBJ2-7	TRBD2	TGTGCCAGCAGCTTAGTCCACGGGACTACCTACGAGCAGTACTTC	CASSLVHGTTYEQYF
TRBV11-2	.	TRBJ2-3	.	TGTGCCAGCAGCTTACAGGGTCTAATTTTAGATACGCAGTATTTT	CASSLQGLILDTQYF
TRBV29-1	.	TRBJ2-3	.	TGCAGCGTTGACAGGGGCACAGATACGCAGTATTTT	CSVDRGTDTQYF
TRBV5-4	.	TRBJ2-5	.	TGTGCCAGCAGTAGTCGGGGCCAAGAGACCCAGTACTTC	CASSSRGQETQYF
TRBV11-3	.	TRBJ2-1	.	TGTGCCAGCAGCTTAGATTATATAACTACCAATGAGCAGTTCTTC	CASSLDYITTNEQFF
TRBV11-2	.	TRBJ2-4	.	TGTGCCAGCAGCTTAAGGGTCCGTAGGGAGGCGGCCAAAAACATTCAGTACTTC	CASSLRVRREAAKNIQYF
TRBV27	.	TRBJ1-4	TRBD1	TGTGCCAGCAAGAAAGGGACAGGACCTAATGAAAAACTGTTTTTT	CASKKGTGPNEKLFF
TRBV6-1	.	TRBJ2-1	TRBD2	TGTGCCAGCAGTGACGCGGGACTAGCGAGGAATGAGCAGTTCTTC	CASSDAGLARNEQFF
TRBV27	once	TRBJ2-7	.	TGTGCCAGCAGGCTTGGGGGCGCGATCCACGAGCAGTACTTC	CASRLGGAIHEQYF
TRBV6-4	.	TRBJ2-1	TRBD1	TGTGCCAGCAGCCTCGACTTGGACAGGGTTTTCTTC	CASSLDLDRVFF
TRBV28	once	TRBJ1-6	TRBD1	TGTGCCAGCAGCTTGATTGGGACAGGGGATCCCCTCCACTTT	CASSLIGTGDPLHF
TRBV7-9	.	TRBJ2-4	TRBD2	TGTGCCAGCAGCTTAGCGGGCAGGACTAGAAAAAACATTCAGTACTTC	CASSLAGRTRKNIQYF
TRBV7-8	.	TRBJ1-2	.	TGTGCCAGCAGCTTAGGTCCAGGGAACTATGGCTACACCTTC	CASSLGPGNYGYTF
TRBV28	.	TRBJ1-3	TRBD1	TGTGCCAGCAGAGAGACAGGGGGCTCTGGAAACACCATATATTTT	CASRETGGSGNTIYF
TRBV18	.	TRBJ1-2	TRBD1	TGTGCCAGCTCACCGAGGGACAGACCTTATGGCTACACCTTC	CASSPRDRPYGYTF
TRBV12-3/TRBV12-4	.	TRBJ2-1	.	TGTGCCAGCAGCCTCCGGTCGCGAGGGGAGCAGTTCTTC	CASSLRSRGEQFF
TRBV6-5	.	TRBJ2-2	.	TGTGCCAGCAGTTACGGAGAGCTGCCCGGGGAGCTGTTTTTT	CASSYGELPGELFF
TRBV3-1/TRBV3-2	.	TRBJ2-3	TRBD1	TGTGCCAGCGGAGACTCCGGGACAGGGTTCCGTACGCAGTATTTT	CASGDSGTGFRTQYF
TRBV6-5	once	TRBJ2-7	TRBD2	TGTGCCAGCAGACTAGCGGGAGAGGGCTACGAGCAGTACTTC	CASRLAGEGYEQYF
TRBV7-6	.	TRBJ2-5	TRBD2	TGTGCCAGCAGCTTAGCGGCTAGCGGACAAGAGACCCAGTACTTC	CASSLAASGQETQYF
TRBV7-3	.	TRBJ1-1	.	TGTGCCAGCAGCTTAAGCCCTCGGGGTGGGCTGAACACTGAAGCTTTCTTT	CASSLSPRGGLNTEAFF
TRBV19	.	TRBJ1-2	.	TGTGCCAGTAGTATATCCGGAGACAACTATGGCTACACCTTC	CASSISGDNYGYTF
TRBV18	once	TRBJ2-5	.	TGTGCCAGCTCACCACCGCCGGGACTAGAGACCCAGTACTTC	CASSPPPGLETQYF
TRBV24-1	.	TRBJ1-2	.	TGTGCCACCAGTCGATCCGCGATCTATGGCTACACCTTC	CATSRSAIYGYTF
TRBV2	.	TRBJ2-2	TRBD2	TGTGCCAGCAGTGAATCGGGAGGGCATTTTTCCGGGGAGCTGTTTTTT	CASSESGGHFSGELFF
TRBV6-1	.	TRBJ1-1	TRBD1	TGTGCCGGACAGGGAGGGTGGGCCACTGAAGCTTTCTTT	CAGQGGWATEAFF
TRBV11-1	once	TRBJ2-5	.	TGTGCCAGCAGCTTACGGCGGGAGACCCAGTACTTC	CASSLRRETQYF
TRBV5-1	few	TRBJ2-1	.	TGCGCCAGCACCCCCCTAGGCAACGTCTACAATGAGCAGTTCTTC	CASTPLGNVYNEQFF
TRBV28	.	TRBJ1-6	.	TGTGCCGTCTATCAAGGCGGCGGATCACCCCTCCACTTT	CAVYQGGGSPLHF
TRBV10-3	.	TRBJ2-7	TRBD1	TGTGCCATCAGTTTAGGACAGGGGGCTTTCGAGCAGTACTTC	CAISLGQGAFEQYF
TRBV3-1/TRBV3-2	.	TRBJ1-2	.	TGTGCCAGCAGCCAAGAACGGTATAACTATGGCTACACCTTC	CASSQERYNYGYTF
TRBV3-1/TRBV3-2	.	TRBJ1-5	.	TGTGCCAGCAGCCTGTCTTACGGGAATCAGCCCCAGCATTTT	CASSLSYGNQPQHF
TRBV15	.	TRBJ2-1	TRBD1	TGTGCCACCAGCAGAGAGGCCGGGACAGCTAACAATGAGCAGTTCTTC	CATSREAGTANNEQFF
TRBV5-1	.	TRBJ1-5	.	TGCGCCAGCAGCCGGGTAGGCGGTGTTAATCAGCCCCAGCATTTT	CASSRVGGVNQPQHF
TRBV7-8	.	TRBJ1-2	.	TGTGCCAGCAGCTTAGACCCAGGGGCGCTCCCCTATGGCTACACCTTC	CASSLDPGALPYGYTF
TRBV7-9	few	TRBJ2-7	.	TGTGCCAGCAGCTTAGTACGGGAAAGCTACGAGCAGTACTTC	CASSLVRESYEQYF
TRBV28	.	TRBJ1-3	TRBD1	TGTGCCAGCAGTCAGGGGGGTACTGGAAACACCATATATTTT	CASSQGGTGNTIYF
TRBV27	.	TRBJ2-3	TRBD1	TGTGCCAGCAGTTTTCAGACAGGGGGTCTCACAGATACGCAGTATTTT	CASSFQTGGLTDTQYF
TRBV7-8	.	TRBJ2-1	TRBD1	TGTGCCAGCACCCCCAGGGGGATGATGACTAATGAGCAGTTCTTC	CASTPRGMMTNEQFF
TRBV28	.	TRBJ2-7	.	TGTGCCAGCAGTCCCCGGACTCCATCTGCCCACGAGCAGTACTTC	CASSPRTPSAHEQYF
TRBV2	once	TRBJ2-6	TRBD2	TGTGCCAGCAATAGCGCAGCGGGAGTCGCGGGGGCCAACGTCCTGACTTTC	CASNSAAGVAGANVLTF
TRBV7-9	few	TRBJ1-2	.	TGTGCCAGCAGCCGAGAGTCCGGACAGACCTATGGCTACACCTTC	CASSRESGQTYGYTF
TRBV7-6	.	TRBJ2-7	TRBD1	TGTGCCAGCAGCCCCGGGACAGGGTTGTACGAGCAGTACTTC	CASSPGTGLYEQYF
TRBV7-8	.	TRBJ2-3	.	TGTGCCAGCAGCTCCCGGGATAACACAGATACGCAGTATTTT	CASSSRDNTDTQYF
TRBV5-4	.	TRBJ1-2	.	TGTGCCAGCACCCGGCTAGCTAACTATGGCTACACCTTC	CASTRLANYGYTF
TRBV5-1	.	TRBJ1-4	TRBD1	TGCGCCAGCAGCTTAGGACAGGGTGGAGAAAAACTGTTTTTT	CASSLGQGGEKLFF
TRBV24-1	.	TRBJ1-2	TRBD1	TGTGCCACCAGAGGGACAGGGGGCGACTATGGCTACACCTTC	CATRGTGGDYGYTF
TRBV2	.	TRBJ2-7	.	TGTGCCAGCGGGGAGGATAGACGCGAGCAGTACTTC	CASGEDRREQYF
TRBV28	.	TRBJ2-3	.	TGTGCCAGCAGCCCGGGGCCGGGAGTTGTCACAGATACGCAGTATTTT	CASSPGPGVVTDTQYF
TRBV28	.	TRBJ1-3	.	TGTGCCAGCACCTTATCTCCGGGCGGGGGGACCACTCCTGGAAACACCATATATTTT	CASTLSPGGGTTPGNTIYF
TRBV6-2/TRBV6-3	.	TRBJ2-1	TRBD2	TGTGCCAGCAGTCTTAGCGGGATTTCCTACAATGAGCAGTTCTTC	CASSLSGISYNEQFF
TRBV5-1	.	TRBJ2-2	TRBD2	TGCGCCAGCAGCTTTTCAATGGAACTAGCGGGAGGGCGGAACACCGGGGAGCTGTTTTTT	CASSFSMELAGGRNTGELFF
TRBV29-1	.	TRBJ1-2	TRBD1	TGCAGCGTTCAAACAGGGGGCTGGTATGGCTACACCTTC	CSVQTGGWYGYTF